These 17 T cell receptor beta chains were sequenced from one sample in a study of T cells in Graves' hyperthyroidism and ophthalmopathy. RNA transcripts yielded amplified TCR beta CDR3 regions. In the first-round RT-PCR of the TCR CDR3, the HTBI primer set was used. TCRdb fed the multiplex PCR reads into MiXCR, producing one record per CDR3 protein. The profile shows about 260,000 distinct CDR3 sequences, less than 30% of them singletons. The material sequenced was blood. These receptors originate from a middle-aged man with Graves' hyperthyroidism that later progressed to Graves' ophthalmopathy.

This clonotype was seen a single time. At one end, the junction sequence differs from germline, possibly due to a read error. CDR3 sequence reads: CASSIHLQGWNTGAFF. The CDR3 DNA follows: TGTGCCAGTAGTATCCACCTACAGGGATGGAACACTGGAGCTTTCTTT. The chain recombines TRBV19 with TRBJ1-1, with TRBD1 as a possible D gene (6 bases). Germline V lookup: CDR1 LNHDA, CDR2 SQIVND (reference sequence). This CDR3 contains 16 residues.

The chain recombines TRBV5-1 with TRBJ2-7, with TRBD2 identical over 7 bases. Germline CDR1 reads SGHRS; CDR2 reads YFSETQ. CDR3 length: 19 residues. V was clipped by 4 bases and J by 0 bases; unmatched bases: 19. CDR3 amino acids: CASSTRGVWVARSSYEQYF. In nucleotides, the CDR3 is TGCGCCAGCAGCACTCGGGGGGTATGGGTAGCGCGAAGCTCCTACGAGCAGTACTTC. The full variable domain, rest sourced from reference TRBV5-1 and TRBJ2-7, is KAGVTQTPRYLIKTRGQQVTLSCSPISGHRSVSWYQQTPGQGLQFLFEYFSETQRNKGNFPGRFSGRQFSNSRSEMNVSTLELGDSALYLCASSTRGVWVARSSYEQYFGPGTRLTVT.

This clonotype was recorded at least ten times. Germline and junction disagree at one end, which may indicate a read error. The rearrangement uses TRBV6-1 and TRBJ1-5, with D uncertain. CDR1 and CDR2 from the germline V gene are MNHNS and SASEGT. This CDR3 comprises 16 residues. CDR3 region: CAISEAVGPGSGPQHF. The CDR3 coding sequence is TGTGCCATCAGTGAAGCTGTCGGGCCGGGATCGGGGCCCCAGCATTTT.

This clonotype has at least ten counts. As DNA, the CDR3 is TGTGCCAGTAGTTCCCCCGGGGAGGTGAGAACTGAAGCTTTCTTT. It yields the protein CASSSPGEVRTEAFF. This chain connects TRBV19 to TRBJ1-1; D remains ambiguous. Germline CDR1 is LNHDA and CDR2 is SQIVND (reference sequence). CDR3 length: 15 amino acids. V lost 5 bases and J 5 bases, leaving 18 bases between the germline ends.

This clonotype was seen ten or more times. The rearrangement uses TRBV7-2 and TRBJ2-7; the D is unclear. Germline V gene data show CDR1 as SGHTA and CDR2 as FQGNSA. CDR3 length equals 15 residues. The germline V and J ends were trimmed by 5 bases and 6 bases, with 20 bases remaining between them. The CDR3 protein is CASSGFGDWTREQYF. The CDR3 region has the DNA TGTGCCAGCAGCGGGTTTGGGGATTGGACCCGCGAGCAGTACTTC.

Concerning this clonotype: Compared with germline, one end of the junction differs, possibly owing to a read error. V is TRBV6-1 and J is TRBJ2-5; 7 positions agree with TRBD1. Germline values: CDR1 MNHNS, CDR2 SASEGT. This CDR3 comprises 15 residues. CDR3 nucleotide sequence: TGTGCCAGCAGAGAAGGACAGGTCCACAGGGAGACCCAGTACTTC. It encodes CASREGQVHRETQYF.

The chain employs TRBV12-3 or TRBV12-4 and TRBJ1-6; TRBD1 is a possible D gene (5 bases). This CDR3 has 14 amino acids. The V gene lost 6 bases and the J gene lost 10 bases, with 16 bases spanning the gap. The DNA for the CDR3 is TGTGCCAGCAGCAATTACGTACAGGACTCACCCCTCCACTTT. Its translation: CASSNYVQDSPLHF.

At least ten counts were recorded for this clonotype. The chain recombines TRBV10-3 with TRBJ1-5; D is possibly TRBD1 (5 bases). Germline values: CDR1 ENHRY, CDR2 SYGVKD. The CDR3 is 14 amino acids. V lost 3 bases, J lost 3 bases, and 9 bases lay in between. DNA of the CDR3: TGTGCCATCAGTGATTCGGGGCACAATCAGCCCCAGCATTTT. Translated: CAISDSGHNQPQHF.

This clonotype was picked up a small number of times. For the CDR3, the DNA is TGCGCCAGCAGCCCCAGTTACGGGGCGATCGCGGGTAGCGGGAGCTACGAGCAGTACTTC. Residues: CASSPSYGAIAGSGSYEQYF. The chain employs TRBV4-1 and TRBJ2-7; TRBD2 matches at 9 bases. The V segment lost 4 bases and the J segment 3 bases; nucleotides outside the gene matches: 22. The germline V gene has CDR1 MGHRA and CDR2 YSYEKL. The CDR3 has 20 amino acids.

This chain links TRBV30 with TRBJ2-5, with D uncertain. Trimming left V 4 bases short and J 5 bases short, with 14 bases between. Germline lookup yields CDR1 GTSNPN and CDR2 SVGIG (reference sequence). The CDR3 spans 13 residues. The CDR3 loop reads CAWNPALRETQYF. The CDR3 DNA sequence: TGTGCCTGGAACCCTGCGCTGAGGGAGACCCAGTACTTC.

This clonotype was found many times. The chain combines TRBV7-3 with TRBJ2-5; D remains ambiguous. Trimming cost V 1 base and J 4 bases, with 7 bases left between them. The CDR3 length is 13 residues. Looked up from germline, CDR1 is SGHTA and CDR2 is FQGTGA. The CDR3 bases are TGTGCCAGCAGCTTAAGCTCCCGAGAGACCCAGTACTTC. Residues: CASSLSSRETQYF.

V is TRBV28 and J is TRBJ2-5, with TRBD2 matching 8 bases. CDR1 and CDR2 (germline): MDHEN, SYDVKM. V lost 7 bases to trimming and J lost 2 bases; unmatched junction nucleotides: 6. CDR3 length: 14 residues. The DNA of the CDR3 is TGTGCCAGCAACGCGGGGGGCAATCAAGAGACCCAGTACTTC. Protein sequence: CASNAGGNQETQYF.

This clonotype appeared many times. The J gene is TRBJ2-7, the V gene TRBV4-1; D perhaps matches TRBD2 (6 bases). The V end was cut by 1 base, the J end by 5 bases, with 21 bases between. Per the germline V gene, CDR1 is MGHRA and CDR2 is YSYEKL. The CDR3 length is 17 residues. In DNA form, the CDR3 reads TGCGCCAGCAGCCAAGCCCCCCGACCGGAGGGCCGTGACGAGCAGTACTTC. Residues: CASSQAPRPEGRDEQYF.

This clonotype was counted at least ten times. CDR3 nucleotide sequence: TGTGCCAGCAGCTTAGATCGGACAGGGTTGTACGAGCAGTACTTC. It translates to CASSLDRTGLYEQYF. The chain uses TRBV11-3 and TRBJ2-7, with 8 bases fitting TRBD1. V trimming: 0 bases; J trimming: 4 bases; junction bases outside the gene matches: 5. The V gene's germline CDR1 is SGHNT and CDR2 YENEEA. This CDR3 has 15 amino acids.

This clonotype came up many times. The chain links TRBV5-1 to TRBJ2-7, with 10 bases aligning to TRBD2. The germline CDR1 and CDR2 sequences are SGHRS and YFSETQ. V lost 3 bases and J lost 5; bases outside the gene matches: 14. CDR3 length equals 17 residues. In nucleotides, the CDR3 is TGCGCCAGCAGCTCACACTCCGCACTAGCGGGAAACAACGAGCAGTACTTC. As protein: CASSSHSALAGNNEQYF.

This clonotype was detected ten times or more. This chain uses TRBV5-1 with TRBJ2-7, with 7 bases matching TRBD2. Germline trimming cut 5 bases from V and 4 bases from J; bases unmatched to any gene: 15. This CDR3 comprises 16 residues. Germline CDR1 reads SGHRS; CDR2 reads YFSETQ. In DNA, the CDR3 is TGCGCCAGCAGTTCAGAGCCGGGCGGGAGTATATACGAGCAGTACTTC. Amino acid sequence: CASSSEPGGSIYEQYF.

This clonotype was recorded many times. The genes are TRBV11-1 and TRBJ2-7; 8 bases line up with TRBD1. The J segment lost 3 bases and the V segment lost 3 bases, leaving 10 bases of the junction unmatched. The CDR3 loop spans 16 amino acids. CDR1 and CDR2 from the germline V gene are SGHAT and FQDESV (reference sequence). The CDR3 sequence is CASSLDGTGIFYEQYF. The CDR3 DNA is TGTGCCAGCAGCTTGGACGGGACAGGAATTTTCTACGAGCAGTACTTC. Looking up the rest from reference TRBV11-1 and TRBJ2-7 gives the full variable domain: EAEVAQSPRYKITEKSQAVAFWCDPISGHATLYWYRQILGQGPELLVQFQDESVVDDSQLPKDRFSAERLKGVDSTLKIQPAELGDSAMYLCASSLDGTGIFYEQYFGPGTRLTVT.